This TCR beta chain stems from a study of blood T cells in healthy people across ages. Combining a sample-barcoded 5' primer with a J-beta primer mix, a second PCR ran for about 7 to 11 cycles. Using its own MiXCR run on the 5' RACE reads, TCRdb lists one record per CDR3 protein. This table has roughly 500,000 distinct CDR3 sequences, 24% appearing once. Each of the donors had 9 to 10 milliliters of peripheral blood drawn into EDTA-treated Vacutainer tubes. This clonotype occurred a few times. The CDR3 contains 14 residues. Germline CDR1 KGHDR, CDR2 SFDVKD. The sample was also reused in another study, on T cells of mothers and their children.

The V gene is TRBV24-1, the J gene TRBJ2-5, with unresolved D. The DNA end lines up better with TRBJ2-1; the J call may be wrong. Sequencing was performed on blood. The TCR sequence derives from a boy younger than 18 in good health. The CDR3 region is CATSDQARRNEQFF. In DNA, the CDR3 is TGTGCCACCAGTGATCAGGCTCGGCGCAATGAGCAGTTCTTC.